The 30 T cell receptor beta chains listed next were all sequenced from one sample in a study of blood T cell repertoires in COVID-19 (dated by TCRdb to about 2020). The library was made by the immunoSEQ multiplex PCR assay. This is the immuneACCESS table as TCRdb keeps it, with only in-frame sequences that have V and J called. A part of the clones is gone; compared with another copy, unresolved V genes explain less than half, and the rest is unexplained. For this sample there are around 280,000 clones; around nine tenths appear just once. Clones ranked in the top ten supply about 5.7% of the sample. Sample: PBMCs or T cells enriched from blood (not recorded which). These receptors came from a woman between 40 and 50 years old who had recovered from COVID-19.

V and J are TRBV5-1 and TRBJ2-7; TRBD2 aligns across 7 bases. This CDR3 contains 15 residues. J lost 3 bases, V lost 2 bases, and 8 bases had no gene match. Germline loops: CDR1 SGHRS, CDR2 YFSETQ. CDR3 bases: TGCGCCAGCAGCTTAACCGGGACTACCAACTACGAGCAGTACTTC. This codes for CASSLTGTTNYEQYF.

The rearrangement links TRBV19 to TRBJ1-2; TRBD1 matches at 10 bases. The CDR3 is 16 amino acids. From germline, CDR1 is LNHDA and CDR2 SQIVND (reference sequence). Trimming removed 3 bases from V and 6 bases from J; junction bases left unmatched: 10. CDR3 sequence: CASSIPGQGERDGYTF. For the CDR3, the DNA is TGTGCCAGTAGTATCCCCGGACAGGGGGAGAGGGATGGCTACACCTTC.

The chain recombines TRBV11-2 with TRBJ1-4, with D possibly matching TRBD1 (5 bases). V lost 5 bases to trimming and J lost 8 bases, with 18 bases between them. The CDR3 has 15 residues. Germline V gene lookup returns CDR1 SGHAT and CDR2 FQNNGV. The CDR3 region is CASSPPRGEGEKLFF. The CDR3 DNA sequence: TGTGCCAGCAGCCCCCCGCGGGGGGAAGGCGAAAAACTGTTTTTT.

The chain links TRBV28 to TRBJ2-1; D might be TRBD2 (5 bases). Germline V gene sequence: CDR1 MDHEN, CDR2 SYDVKM. The germline V and J ends were trimmed by 6 bases and 6 bases, with 15 bases remaining between them. CDR3 length: 14 residues. CDR3 region: CASRPGLAPNEQFF. CDR3 bases: TGTGCCAGCAGACCCGGGCTAGCCCCCAATGAGCAGTTCTTC.

This chain connects TRBV7-3 to TRBJ2-2, with 8 bases aligning to TRBD1. CDR3 size: 15 residues. Unmatched junction bases numbered 4, after V lost 5 bases and J lost 2 bases. CDR1 and CDR2 (germline): SGHTA, FQGTGA. The CDR3 protein is CASSDGQGNTGELFF. The CDR3 coding sequence is TGTGCCAGCAGCGACGGACAGGGCAACACCGGGGAGCTGTTTTTT.

This clone was detected once. V and J are TRBV7-2 and TRBJ1-1; no clear D gene. The V end lost 1 base, the J end lost 3 bases, and 9 bases lay between the germline ends. CDR1 and CDR2 from the germline V gene are SGHTA and FQGNSA. The CDR3 extends over 14 amino acids. CDR3 DNA sequence: TGTGCCAGCAGCTTAGGAGGAAGTTACACTGAAGCTTTCTTT. Translating gives CASSLGGSYTEAFF.

V gene TRBV2 combines with J gene TRBJ2-2; possible D gene TRBD1, 6 bases. There are 16 residues in the CDR3. Germline loops: CDR1 SNHLY, CDR2 FYNNEI. Trimming took 7 bases from V and 0 from J, leaving 15 bases between them. CDR3 in DNA: TGTGCCAGCAACCCCTGGGGACAACCGAACACCGGGGAGCTGTTTTTT. Amino acid sequence: CASNPWGQPNTGELFF.

V usage is TRBV19 and J usage is TRBJ2-2; TRBD2 matches 7 bases. The CDR3 contains 15 residues. CDR1 and CDR2 (germline): LNHDA, SQIVND (reference sequence). V trimming: 5 bases; J trimming: 7 bases; junction bases outside the gene matches: 10. The CDR3 coding sequence is TGTGCCAGTAGTCCGACCGGGACTATTATCGGGGAGCTGTTTTTT. Amino acid sequence: CASSPTGTIIGELFF.

The V and J genes are TRBV6-5 and TRBJ2-1; tentative D call: TRBD2 (5 bases). Trimming took 7 bases from V and 0 from J, leaving 13 bases between them. The V gene's germline CDR1 is MNHEY and CDR2 SVGAGI. This CDR3 contains 15 residues. The CDR3 region is CASTLRGVSYNEQFF. Here the CDR3 DNA reads TGTGCCAGCACCCTCCGGGGAGTCTCCTACAATGAGCAGTTCTTC.

This clone was counted once. This chain uses TRBV7-9 with TRBJ1-1; D remains ambiguous. V lost 5 bases and J 0 bases, leaving 16 bases between the germline ends. CDR3 length: 16 residues. The V gene's germline CDR1 is SEHNR and CDR2 FQNEAQ (reference sequence). The CDR3 nucleotides are TGTGCCAGCAGCATCTACAGTAGTACCATGAACACTGAAGCTTTCTTT. Translation gives CASSIYSSTMNTEAFF.

The rearrangement joins TRBV7-2 to TRBJ2-1, with no clear D. V lost 8 bases to trimming and J lost 5 bases, with 13 bases between them. Germline CDR1 SGHTA, CDR2 FQGNSA. The CDR3 spans 13 residues. The CDR3 DNA follows: TGTGCCAGCGGCACCCCCCCCCACAATGAGCAGTTCTTC. Translating gives CASGTPPHNEQFF.

This clone was recorded only once. The V call is TRBV21-1, the J call TRBJ1-6; the DNA was not used to check the table's D call, TRBD1. TRBV21-1 is a pseudogene segment. The CDR3 has 17 amino acids. DNA for the CDR3: TGTGCCAGCAGCCCCCAGGGCTCGGGCTCCTATAATTCACCCCTCCACTTT. It is translated as CASSPQGSGSYNSPLHF.

This sequence joins TRBV7-9 and TRBJ2-7; 7 nucleotides match TRBD2. V was pared by 5 bases and J by 4 bases, with 14 bases of the junction left unmatched. From germline, CDR1 is SEHNR and CDR2 FQNEAQ (reference sequence). The CDR3 length is 16 residues. The CDR3 sequence is CASSHPSPQREYEQYF. The CDR3 DNA is TGTGCCAGCAGCCACCCCTCCCCCCAGCGGGAATACGAGCAGTACTTC.

The genes are TRBV30 and TRBJ1-1; the match to TRBD1 covers 8 bases. This CDR3 contains 12 residues. With 3 bases clipped from V and 8 bases from J, the junction kept 5 bases outside the gene matches. Germline assignment: CDR1 GTSNPN and CDR2 SVGIG (reference sequence). In DNA, the CDR3 is TGTGCCTGGAGCTATGACAGGGGAGAAGCTTTCTTT. Protein sequence: CAWSYDRGEAFF. Drawing the rest from reference TRBV30 and TRBJ1-1, the complete variable domain is SQTIHQWPATLVQPVGSPLSLECTVEGTSNPNLYWYRQAAGRGLQLLFYSVGIGQISSEVPQNLSASRPQDRQFILSSKKLLLSDSGFYLCAWSYDRGEAFFGQGTRLTVV.

The chain has TRBV5-1 and TRBJ2-1; 7 bases are a match to TRBD2. This CDR3 comprises 13 residues. Trimming at V came to 3 bases and at J to 6 bases, leaving 3 bases not matched to a gene. Germline values: CDR1 SGHRS, CDR2 YFSETQ. The CDR3 sequence is CASSWGGVNEQFF. The CDR3, as DNA: TGCGCCAGCAGCTGGGGAGGGGTCAATGAGCAGTTCTTC.

The chain couples TRBV7-2 to TRBJ1-3; D gene uncertain. The CDR3 sequence is 13 residues long. V was cut by 7 bases and J by 2 bases, with 9 bases left in between. Germline lookup yields CDR1 SGHTA and CDR2 FQGNSA. CDR3 bases: TGTGCCAGCAAAAGAGGTGCTGGAAACACCATATATTTT. Its translation: CASKRGAGNTIYF.

This chain connects TRBV5-1 to TRBJ1-4; 8 bases are shared with TRBD1. The trim removed 4 bases at V and 5 bases at J, leaving 4 bases unmatched. Germline V gene data show CDR1 as SGHRS and CDR2 as YFSETQ. The CDR3 runs to 14 residues. The CDR3 loop reads CASSRRQGNEKLFF. Here the CDR3 DNA reads TGCGCCAGCAGCCGGCGACAGGGGAATGAAAAACTGTTTTTT.

The chain employs TRBV27 and TRBJ1-2; TRBD1 agrees at 9 bases. CDR1 is MNHEY and CDR2 is SMNVEV in the germline V gene (reference sequence). The CDR3 runs 14 residues. Unmatched junction bases numbered 9, after V lost 5 bases and J lost 8 bases. CDR3 protein: CASSPNRGRGGYTF. CDR3 coding DNA: TGTGCCAGCAGTCCTAACAGGGGGCGAGGGGGCTACACCTTC.

Note on this clone: This specimen includes other DNA sequences encoding the same CDR3. This chain connects TRBV28 to TRBJ1-1; D not certain. CDR3 size: 11 residues. V shed 3 bases and J shed 6 bases, with 5 bases lying between them. Germline V gives CDR1 MDHEN, CDR2 SYDVKM. CDR3 loop: CASSLRSEAFF. The CDR3 nucleotides read TGTGCCAGCAGTTTGCGTTCTGAAGCTTTCTTT. Full variable domain (rest looked up from reference TRBV28 and TRBJ1-1): DVKVTQSSRYLVKRTGEKVFLECVQDMDHENMFWYRQDPGLGLRLIYFSYDVKMKEKGDIPEGYSVSREKKERFSLILESASTNQTSMYLCASSLRSEAFFGQGTRLTVV.

The gene calls are TRBV7-9 and TRBJ2-7, with unresolved D. Germline lookup yields CDR1 SEHNR and CDR2 FQNEAQ (reference sequence). The CDR3 contains 13 residues. Deletions cut 1 base from V and 6 bases from J, with 10 bases between. The CDR3 here is CASSLDVVLEQYF. As DNA, the CDR3 is TGTGCCAGCAGCTTAGATGTCGTTCTCGAGCAGTACTTC.

The chain joins TRBV6-4 to TRBJ2-7; no definite D call. The CDR3 length is 15 residues. V was shortened by 4 bases and J by 0 bases, with 13 bases between the two germline ends. CDR1 is MRHNA, CDR2 SNTAGT, per germline. The CDR3 protein is CASSVELASSYEQYF. CDR3 DNA: TGTGCCAGCAGTGTCGAACTCGCAAGCTCCTACGAGCAGTACTTC.

This chain links TRBV28 with TRBJ1-6; D ambiguous. This CDR3 spans 14 amino acids. Germline values: CDR1 MDHEN, CDR2 SYDVKM. Between the trimmed V and J ends, which lost 6 bases and 7 bases, there was a span of 13 bases. CDR3 amino acids: CASRVGPGNSPLHF. The CDR3 DNA reads as TGTGCCAGCAGGGTTGGGCCGGGGAATTCACCCCTCCACTTT.

The chain has TRBV3-1 (or the pseudogene TRBV3-2) and TRBJ2-7; tentatively, D is TRBD2 (6 bases). Trimming pared 0 bases from V and 0 bases from J, leaving 15 bases between. The CDR3 totals 17 residues. CDR1 is LGHDT and CDR2 is YNNKEL in the germline V gene (reference sequence). CDR3 sequence reads: CASSQEGRRGPSYEQYF. DNA of the CDR3: TGTGCCAGCAGCCAAGAAGGGAGGAGGGGCCCCTCCTACGAGCAGTACTTC.

The chain couples TRBV25-1 to TRBJ2-7, with 16 bases aligning to TRBD2. The trim removed 6 bases at V and 3 bases at J, leaving 11 bases unmatched. Germline loops: CDR1 MGHDK, CDR2 SYGVNS. This CDR3 region has 18 residues. In nucleotides, the CDR3 is TGTGCCAGCAGGGGGGGGACTAGCGGGAGGGCGATCTACTACGAGCAGTACTTC. Encoded protein: CASRGGTSGRAIYYEQYF.

The chain joins TRBV6-2 or TRBV6-3 to TRBJ1-1; the match to TRBD1 covers 7 bases. This CDR3 contains 15 residues. CDR1 is MNHEY, CDR2 SVGEGT, per germline. V dropped 6 bases and J dropped 0; count of bases not matched to a gene: 7. CDR3 sequence reads: CASSRQGQVNTEAFF. The DNA for the CDR3 is TGTGCCAGCAGCCGCCAAGGACAGGTGAACACTGAAGCTTTCTTT.

V usage is TRBV10-3 and J usage is TRBJ2-3, with TRBD1 matching 9 bases. V shed 6 bases, J shed 4 bases, and the junction held 14 bases outside the gene matches. The CDR3 consists of 17 residues. Germline CDR1 ENHRY, CDR2 SYGVKD. The CDR3 region is CAISAIGTGGRADTQYF. CDR3 in DNA: TGTGCCATCAGCGCAATAGGAACAGGGGGCAGGGCAGATACGCAGTATTTT.

As concerns this clone: As the CDR3 is not closed by the conserved phenylalanine or tryptophan, this likely results from a read error. No DNA is shown, since the ends of the CDR3 on it are uncertain; the CDR3 is the one TCRdb lists. The chain couples TRBV11-2 to TRBJ2-4; the D segment call TRBD1 is taken from the table without a DNA check. Germline V gene sequence: CDR1 SGHAT, CDR2 FQNNGV. The CDR3 adds up to 13 amino acids, both ends counted. The CDR3 loop reads CASSLAQGSYFSL.

This clone has only one observation. V is TRBV23-1 and J is TRBJ2-7; 9 nucleotides match TRBD1. TRBV23-1 is placed among ORFs of uncertain function. The CDR3 runs to 15 residues. Unmatched junction bases numbered 5, after V lost 0 bases and J lost 5 bases. For the CDR3, the DNA is TGCGCCAGCAGTCAATCCGGACAGGGGTCCCACGAGCAGTACTTC. It translates to CASSQSGQGSHEQYF.

This clone was detected once. This probably arose from a read error, given a far larger clone one base away. The V gene is TRBV2, the J gene TRBJ2-3; 8 positions match TRBD2. J gave up 0 bases and V 4 bases, and 0 bases lay outside the gene matches. Germline V gene data show CDR1 as SNHLY and CDR2 as FYNNEI. This CDR3 spans 14 amino acids. The chain's CDR3 is CASSASGSTDTQYF. The CDR3 DNA is TGTGCCAGCAGTGCTAGCGGGAGCACAGATACGCAGTATTTT. Together with reference TRBV2 and TRBJ2-3, the CDR3 gives the full variable domain: EPEVTQTPSHQVTQMGQEVILRCVPISNHLYFYWYRQILGQKVEFLVSFYNNEISEKSEIFDDQFSVERPDGSNFTLKIRSTKLEDSAMYFCASSASGSTDTQYFGPGTRLTVL.

This chain connects TRBV28 to TRBJ1-4; TRBD1 matches at 11 bases. Germline V CDR1 and CDR2: MDHEN, SYDVKM. Losses at the gene ends were 8 bases for V and 3 bases for J; bases not matched to a gene: 5. There are 15 residues in the CDR3. CDR3 nucleotide sequence: TGTGCCAGCTTGGGGACAGGGGGTCCTAATGAAAAACTGTTTTTT. Protein: CASLGTGGPNEKLFF.